The 3 T cell receptor beta chains listed next were all sequenced from one sample in a study of T cells after yellow fever vaccination. One entry per CDR3 protein results from TCRdb running MiXCR on the 5' RACE reads. The sample has about 150,000 distinct CDR3 sequences, roughly 6.7% seen once; the top ten hold approximately 0.67%. The sample was CD4+ T cells sorted from PBMCs, taken 10 days after the yellow fever booster vaccination. All receptors come from a man between 25 and 39 years old who received the YFV17D yellow fever vaccine.

This clonotype was recorded many times. J is TRBJ2-3 and V is TRBV24-1; D may match TRBD1 or TRBD2 (5 bases each). Trimming shortened V by 8 bases and J by 3 bases, and 11 bases separated the two germline ends. Germline CDR1 KGHDR, CDR2 SFDVKD. The CDR3 is 13 amino acids. CDR3 residues: CATMGVRTDTQYF. Here the CDR3 DNA reads TGTGCCACCATGGGGGTTAGGACAGATACGCAGTATTTT.

This clonotype was seen repeatedly, ten times or more. The chain couples TRBV11-2 to TRBJ2-1, with D unclear. The V gene's germline CDR1 is SGHAT and CDR2 FQNNGV. Between the trimmed V and J ends, which lost 2 bases and 4 bases, there was a span of 15 bases. This CDR3 comprises 16 residues. The CDR3, as DNA: TGTGCCAGCAGCTTATACCCGTCGGGCCGTTACAATGAGCAGTTCTTC. Its translation is CASSLYPSGRYNEQFF.

As to this clonotype: Being one base from a much bigger clone, this may be a read error. This chain connects TRBV6-5 to TRBJ2-1, with TRBD2 identical over 9 bases. CDR3 length: 18 residues. The germline V gene encodes CDR1 MNHEY and CDR2 SVGAGI. V gave up 0 bases and J gave up 9 bases; unmatched junction bases: 15. CDR3: CASSYSTIVSGSFSEQFF. Here the CDR3 DNA reads TGTGCCAGCAGTTACTCGACCATCGTTAGCGGGAGTTTTAGTGAGCAGTTCTTC.